This note documents a single T cell receptor beta chain sequence. Its antigen target is currently unknown. No quality values exist for individual bases; no much larger clone is one base distant. This sample stems from a study of cytomegalovirus exposure and HLA in healthy donors listed by TCRdb under 2017. At the level of the whole study: An earlier analysis of 587 of the donors reported roughly 300 Gb of sequence data and about 120 million unique TCR beta sequences obtained from about 179 million T cells. An early release covering around 630 HLA-typed donors comprised about 290 gigabases of sequencing data and around 85 million unique TCR sequences. Of the roughly 390 genotyped donors, more than 75% were placed in the genetic ancestry cluster associated with self-reported Caucasian donors. The study was designed to test whether signatures of past pathogen exposure could be identified by cataloging public T cell receptors. The study profiled the T cell repertoires of under 700 subjects by immunosequencing and related them to cytomegalovirus serostatus. Along with the approximately 670-subject first cohort, a separate validation cohort of more than 90 different subjects was used. To predict cytomegalovirus infection status, the study brought together high-throughput TCR immunosequencing, statistical association of individual TCRs with disease status, and machine learning. A later analysis re-analyzed previously published TCR beta repertoires from 500 to 700 donors and added high-resolution HLA genotyping to study TCR occurrence patterns. Rather than using new phenotypic data, the later analysis identified candidate immune exposures from TCR beta sequences and from how often those sequences occurred across donors. An earlier analysis of around 540 of the donors applied high-throughput TCR beta sequencing to assess whether each TCR beta V gene segment acted as functional or pseudogenic. Donor age, sex, ethnicity and CMV serostatus were compiled together with the repertoire data. Genome-wide SNP genotypes for about 60% of the roughly 670 donors were used in a later genetic analysis, which treated that subset as a discovery cohort. Every repertoire in the discovery cohort had been generated on one and the same sequencing platform. HLA typing covered class I and class II loci at four-digit resolution. The number of donors typed differed by locus, with roughly 629-640 for A, B, C, DRB1 and DQB1, more than 500 for DQA1, under 610 for DPA1, and some 440 for DPB1. About 5 DR-DQ haplotypes were handled as single units for association and clustering, since linkage in the cohort was strong. Among roughly 370 genotyped donors of the cohort, an average of roughly 240,000 unique TCR beta nucleotide sequences were sequenced per donor, around a sixth of them non-productive.

General conclusions and limits of the study: Roughly uniform sequencing depth across donors was assumed in presence/absence analyses, although this assumption may not hold. The classifier was reported to diagnose cytomegalovirus status with high specificity and sensitivity in both the original cohort and the validation cohort. A further reported finding was that TCR beta sequences accurately predicted the HLA-A and HLA-B alleles for most subjects in the first cohort. Linkage disequilibrium might explain the correlated functional status among segregating V segments, but an unknown experimental factor could not be excluded. The authors suggested that the approach could potentially be generalized to other disease states and immunological phenotypes. A later analysis found that TCR association rates varied across HLA loci, with DRB1 alleles showing the most associated TCRs and HLA-C alleles the fewest. The earlier analysis of nearly 600 of the donors excluded some 15 rarely observed V segments, including chromosome 9 orphons, because counts were too low. According to a later analysis, parvovirus B19, influenza, CMV and Epstein-Barr virus appeared linked to several top co-occurrence clusters. According to a later genetic analysis, donors in an Asian-associated ancestry cluster had fewer N-insertions in productive TCRs than the approximately 630-donor mean. The sequencing pipeline was judged likely to have produced a cluster of highly shared sequence variants as a technical artifact. Broadly in line with IMGT annotations, most TCR beta V segments showed up in productive rearrangements about 87% or about 30% of the time in an earlier analysis of several hundred of the donors. The cohort was sequenced for TCR beta chains only, and without alpha or paired-chain data the features that could be detected were limited. Most CMV-associated TCR beta chains appeared to be HLA-restricted in a later analysis, and the HLA associations seemed to be driven largely by CMV exposure. A later analysis associated 16,951 TCR beta sequences with specific HLA alleles at a false discovery rate of 0.05. Because HLA typing was missing for some donors at each locus, association tests included only the typed subset. Strong co-occurrence of HLA alleles, especially DR and DQ, made assigning TCR associations to individual alleles difficult. The study gave a list of 150 to 200 TCR beta chains associated with cytomegalovirus. CMV serostatus was the only immune exposure information available for the cohort. A few of the identified cytomegalovirus-associated TCR beta chains were confirmed in vitro to be specific for cytomegalovirus antigens. Some IMGT-functional V segments, including TRBV6-2 and TRBV6-3, could not be told apart with the 87-base-pair reads, so those segments were excluded. A later analysis found that HLA-associated TCR beta chains were more clonally expanded and had lower generation probabilities than equally common non-associated chains. In a later genetic analysis, a missense DCLRE1C variant was associated with V-gene and J-gene trimming of TCR beta chains, and the association was replicated in an independent cohort. Across donors, most TCR sequences were observed very rarely, whereas some public TCRs were present in many individuals.

The cohort was made up of hundreds of healthy bone marrow donors. Cohort members were all nominally healthy when sampled, although unrecorded immune exposures were likely present. The donor tested CMV seronegative, placing the donor among the 350 or so seronegative members of the cohort. Every donor gave a peripheral blood sample, and the peripheral blood mononuclear cells from that sample were used for TCR beta sequencing. Genomic DNA was extracted from the blood cell samples with the Qiagen DNeasy Blood Extraction Kit. The CDR3 measures 16 amino acids from cysteine to phenylalanine. Kept here is only the CDR3 DNA, which spans 48 bases and is read in frame from base 1. Based on the germline V gene, the CDR1 and CDR2 sequences are MDHEN and SYDVKM. Germline trimming amounts to 4 bases on V and 1 base on J, with 8 as the count of junction bases outside the gene matches. The library came from the immunoSEQ multiplex PCR assay. For the multiplex PCR, a mixture combining 60 forward primers for TCR Vbeta segments and 13 reverse primers for TCR Jbeta segments was used. Amplification of the CDR3 region of rearranged TCR beta genes was performed with a multiplex PCR assay on genomic DNA. The amplified TCR beta libraries were sequenced on the Illumina HiSeq System as 87-base-pair reads. The paper's processing steps were these. Across the roughly 670 repertoires, a later analysis counted approximately 83 million unique TCR beta chains, around 11 million of which were shared by at least two donors. A nearest-neighbor algorithm error-corrected the raw reads and collapsed the reads into unique sequences, merging closely related sequences to remove PCR and sequencing errors. V, D and J gene segments were assigned by aligning CDR3 sequences to IMGT reference sequences. For a sequence to be retained, a match of at least six nucleotides to both a V gene segment and a J gene segment was required. A rearrangement was called productive if the CDR3 had no stop codons and remained in frame with V and J, and every other rearrangement was called non-productive. CDR3 was defined according to IMGT convention as the region running from the second conserved V-encoded cysteine to the conserved J-encoded phenylalanine. The earlier analysis of 587 of the donors excluded sequences that lacked an unambiguous match to a single V gene segment. An earlier analysis of 587 of the donors called V segments functional above 56.7% productive rearrangements and segregating when the between-donor standard deviation exceeded 5%. To diagnose cytomegalovirus status from the catalog of TCR beta chain sequences, a statistical classification framework was built. V and J gene assignment, in a later analysis, came from comparing TCR nucleotide sequences with IMGT/GENE-DB human TR gene sequences. A later analysis assigned CDR3 sequences and most-parsimonious VDJ recombination scenarios with the TCRdist pipeline. In a later analysis, each TCR beta chain was defined by its CDR3 amino acid sequence together with its V-gene family, and reads lacking a unique V-gene family were excluded. In a later analysis, several hundred highly shared, low-generation-probability nucleotide sequences were removed to address suspected cross-contamination and a sequencing artifact. A later analysis calculated a clonal expansion index for each public chain from normalized within-repertoire ranks of inferred template counts. A later analysis computed generation probabilities with a VDJ recombination model fitted to out-of-frame rearrangements, and checked the results against IGoR. In a later analysis, hypergeometric tests were used to score TCR-TCR, TCR-HLA and TCR-CMV co-occurrence, with a repertoire-size bias correction applied to TCR pairs. A later analysis estimated false discovery rates by permuting HLA or CMV assignments 20 times. In a later analysis, co-occurring TCRs were grouped with DBSCAN, and TCRdist sequence similarity was added when clustering was performed within HLA-allele-positive subsets. Co-occurrence clustering excluded repertoires with fewer than 30,000 or more than 120,000 public chains, plus five with anomalous nucleotide sharing. What TCRdb holds here is the immuneACCESS table cut down to in-frame rearrangements. Part of the clones is not present; checked against another copy, under half of the missing clones reflect an unresolved V gene, and the others are unexplained. For V, J and clone size, that table is used; D and trimming come from the DNA. This sample has about 100,000 clones in its table, and under 85% of those were observed once. The top ten clonotypes cover approximately 2.1% of the sample.

The chain links TRBV28 with TRBJ2-3, with 7 bases aligning to TRBD1. Sequences were obtained from PBMCs. This TCR came from a woman aged 40 to 50 in good health and CMV-seronegative. CDR3 protein: CASSSSGGLRTDTQYF. The nucleotide sequence is given as TGTGCCAGCAGTTCTTCAGGGGGTCTACGCACAGATACGCAGTATTTT.